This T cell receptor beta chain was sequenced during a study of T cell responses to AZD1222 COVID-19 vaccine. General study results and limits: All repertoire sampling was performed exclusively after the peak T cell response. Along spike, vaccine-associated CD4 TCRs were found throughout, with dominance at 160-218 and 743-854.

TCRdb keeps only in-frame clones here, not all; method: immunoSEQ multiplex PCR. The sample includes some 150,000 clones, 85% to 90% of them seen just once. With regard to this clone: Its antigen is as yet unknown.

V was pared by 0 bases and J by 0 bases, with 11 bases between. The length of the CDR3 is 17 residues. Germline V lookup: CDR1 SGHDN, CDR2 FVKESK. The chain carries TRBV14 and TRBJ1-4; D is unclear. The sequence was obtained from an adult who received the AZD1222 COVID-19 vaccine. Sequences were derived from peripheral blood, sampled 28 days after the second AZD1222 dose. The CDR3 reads CASSQDDRVATNEKLFF. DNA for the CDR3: TGTGCCAGCAGCCAAGATGATCGGGTAGCAACTAATGAAAAACTGTTTTTT. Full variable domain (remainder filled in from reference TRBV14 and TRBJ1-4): EAGVTQFPSHSVIEKGQTVTLRCDPISGHDNLYWYRRVMGKEIKFLLHFVKESKQDESGMPNNRFLAERTGGTYSTLKVQPAELEDSGVYFCASSQDDRVATNEKLFFGSGTQLSVL.